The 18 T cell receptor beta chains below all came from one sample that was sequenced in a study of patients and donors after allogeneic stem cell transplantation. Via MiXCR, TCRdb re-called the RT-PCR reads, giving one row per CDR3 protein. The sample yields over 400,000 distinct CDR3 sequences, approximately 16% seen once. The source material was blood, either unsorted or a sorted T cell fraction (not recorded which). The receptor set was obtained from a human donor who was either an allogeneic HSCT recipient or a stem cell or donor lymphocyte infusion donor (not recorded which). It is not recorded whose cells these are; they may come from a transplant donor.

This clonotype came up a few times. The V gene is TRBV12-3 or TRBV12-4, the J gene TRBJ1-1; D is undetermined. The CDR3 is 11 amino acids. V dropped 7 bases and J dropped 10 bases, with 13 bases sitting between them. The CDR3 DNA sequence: TGTGCCAGCAATCCCCTATCGGTAGCTTTCTTT. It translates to CASNPLSVAFF.

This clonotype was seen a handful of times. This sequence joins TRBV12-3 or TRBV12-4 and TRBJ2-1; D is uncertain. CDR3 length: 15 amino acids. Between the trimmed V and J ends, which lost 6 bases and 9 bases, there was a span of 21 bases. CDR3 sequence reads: CASSKKQNLVGEQFF. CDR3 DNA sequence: TGTGCCAGCAGCAAAAAACAGAATCTGGTGGGTGAGCAGTTCTTC.

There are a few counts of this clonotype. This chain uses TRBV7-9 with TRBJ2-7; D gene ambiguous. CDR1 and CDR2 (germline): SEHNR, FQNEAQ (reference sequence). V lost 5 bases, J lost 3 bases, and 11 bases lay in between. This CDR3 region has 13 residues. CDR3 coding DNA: TGTGCCAGCAGCAGTGACAATTACTACGAGCAGTACTTC. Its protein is CASSSDNYYEQYF.

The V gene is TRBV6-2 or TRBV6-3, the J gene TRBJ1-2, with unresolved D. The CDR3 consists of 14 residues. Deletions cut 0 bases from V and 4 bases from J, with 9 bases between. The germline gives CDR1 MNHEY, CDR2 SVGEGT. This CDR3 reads CASSYSRYSYGYTF. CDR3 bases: TGTGCCAGCAGTTACTCGCGCTATTCCTATGGCTACACCTTC.

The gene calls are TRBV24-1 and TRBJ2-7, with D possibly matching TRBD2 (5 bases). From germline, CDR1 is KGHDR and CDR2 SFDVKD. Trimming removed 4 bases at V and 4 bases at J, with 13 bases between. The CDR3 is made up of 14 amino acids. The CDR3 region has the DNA TGTGCCACCAGTGACCCGAGACGAGGGTACGAGCAGTACTTC. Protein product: CATSDPRRGYEQYF.

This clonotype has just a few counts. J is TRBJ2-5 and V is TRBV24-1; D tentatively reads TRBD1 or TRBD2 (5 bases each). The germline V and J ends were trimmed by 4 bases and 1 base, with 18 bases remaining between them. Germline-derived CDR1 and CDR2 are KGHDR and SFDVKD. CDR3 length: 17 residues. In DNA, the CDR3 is TGTGCCACCAGTGACCCGGGCCCGGGACCAAGCCAAGAGACCCAGTACTTC. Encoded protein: CATSDPGPGPSQETQYF.

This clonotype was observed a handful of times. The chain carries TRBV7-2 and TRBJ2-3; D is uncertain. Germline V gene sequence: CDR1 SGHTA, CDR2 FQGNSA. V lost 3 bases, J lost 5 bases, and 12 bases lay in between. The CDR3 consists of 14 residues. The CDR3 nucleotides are TGTGCCAGCAGCTTTGTGTGGTGGGAAGATACGCAGTATTTT. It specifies CASSFVWWEDTQYF.

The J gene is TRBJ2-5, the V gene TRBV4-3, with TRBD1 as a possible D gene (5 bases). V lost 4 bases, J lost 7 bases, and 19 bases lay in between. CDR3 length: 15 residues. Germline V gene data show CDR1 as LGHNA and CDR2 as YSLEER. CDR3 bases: TGCGCCAGCAGCCCTCACCATTCCTCCCAGGGGACCCAGTACTTC. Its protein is CASSPHHSSQGTQYF.

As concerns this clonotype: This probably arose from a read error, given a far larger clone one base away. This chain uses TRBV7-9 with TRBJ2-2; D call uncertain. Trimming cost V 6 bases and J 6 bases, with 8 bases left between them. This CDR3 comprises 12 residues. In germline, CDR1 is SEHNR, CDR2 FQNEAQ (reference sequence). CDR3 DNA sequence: TGTGCCAGCAGTTTCGGCCCCGGGGAGCTGTTTTTT. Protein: CASSFGPGELFF.

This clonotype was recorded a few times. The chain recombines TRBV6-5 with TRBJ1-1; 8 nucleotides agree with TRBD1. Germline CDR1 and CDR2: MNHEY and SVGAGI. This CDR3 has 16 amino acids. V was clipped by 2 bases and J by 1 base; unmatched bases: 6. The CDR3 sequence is CASSYPSTGENTEAFF. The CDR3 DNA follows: TGTGCCAGCAGTTACCCTTCGACAGGGGAGAACACTGAAGCTTTCTTT.

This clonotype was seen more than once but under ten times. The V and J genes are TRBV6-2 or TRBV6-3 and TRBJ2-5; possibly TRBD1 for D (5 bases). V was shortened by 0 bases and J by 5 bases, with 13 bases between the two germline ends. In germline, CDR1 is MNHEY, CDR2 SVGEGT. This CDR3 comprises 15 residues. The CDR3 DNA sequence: TGTGCCAGCAGTTACTCGCGGCAGGGAAAGGAGACCCAGTACTTC. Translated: CASSYSRQGKETQYF.

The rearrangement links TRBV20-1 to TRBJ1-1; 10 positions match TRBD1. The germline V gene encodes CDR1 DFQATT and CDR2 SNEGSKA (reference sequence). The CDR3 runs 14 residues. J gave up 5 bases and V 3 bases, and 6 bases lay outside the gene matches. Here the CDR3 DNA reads TGCAGTGCTAGTGACAGGGGGCGTCGGACTGAAGCTTTCTTT. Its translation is CSASDRGRRTEAFF.

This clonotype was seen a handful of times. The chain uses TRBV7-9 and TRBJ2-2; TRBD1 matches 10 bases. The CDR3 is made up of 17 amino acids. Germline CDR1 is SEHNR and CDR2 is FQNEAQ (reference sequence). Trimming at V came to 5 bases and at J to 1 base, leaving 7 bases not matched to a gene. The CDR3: CASSGGQGTLNTGELFF. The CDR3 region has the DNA TGTGCCAGCAGCGGGGGACAGGGGACCCTGAACACCGGGGAGCTGTTTTTT. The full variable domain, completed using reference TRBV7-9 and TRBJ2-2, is DTGVSQNPRHKITKRGQNVTFRCDPISEHNRLYWYRQTLGQGPEFLTYFQNEAQLEKSRLLSDRFSAERPKGSFSTLEIQRTEQGDSAMYLCASSGGQGTLNTGELFFGEGSRLTVL.

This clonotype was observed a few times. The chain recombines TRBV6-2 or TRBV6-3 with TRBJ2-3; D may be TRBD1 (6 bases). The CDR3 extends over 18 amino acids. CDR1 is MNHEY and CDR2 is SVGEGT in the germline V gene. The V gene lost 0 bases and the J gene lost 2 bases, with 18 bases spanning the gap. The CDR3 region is CASSYSSRTTGLTDTQYF. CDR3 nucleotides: TGTGCCAGCAGTTACTCGAGCCGGACGACAGGCCTCACAGATACGCAGTATTTT.

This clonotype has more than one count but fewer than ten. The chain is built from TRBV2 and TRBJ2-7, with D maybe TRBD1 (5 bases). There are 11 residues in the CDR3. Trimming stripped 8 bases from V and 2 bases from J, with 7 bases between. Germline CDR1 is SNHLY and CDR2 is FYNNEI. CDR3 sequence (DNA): TGTGCCAGCGCACAGGCCTACGAGCAGTACTTC. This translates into CASAQAYEQYF.

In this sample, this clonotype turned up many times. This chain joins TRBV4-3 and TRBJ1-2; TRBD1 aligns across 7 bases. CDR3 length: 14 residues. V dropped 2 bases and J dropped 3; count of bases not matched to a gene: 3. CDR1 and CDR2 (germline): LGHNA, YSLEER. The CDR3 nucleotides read TGCGCCAGCAGCCAACCCGACAGGGACTATGGCTACACCTTC. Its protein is CASSQPDRDYGYTF.

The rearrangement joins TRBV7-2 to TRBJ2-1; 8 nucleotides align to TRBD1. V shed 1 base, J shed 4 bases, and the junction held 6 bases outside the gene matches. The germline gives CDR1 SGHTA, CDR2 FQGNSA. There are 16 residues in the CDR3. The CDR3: CASSLGAGGIYNEQFF. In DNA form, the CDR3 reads TGTGCCAGCAGCTTAGGTGCAGGGGGCATATACAATGAGCAGTTCTTC.

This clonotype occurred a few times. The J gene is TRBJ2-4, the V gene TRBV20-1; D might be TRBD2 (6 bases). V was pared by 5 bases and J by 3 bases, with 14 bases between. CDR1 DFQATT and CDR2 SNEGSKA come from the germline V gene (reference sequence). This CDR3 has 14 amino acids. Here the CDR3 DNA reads TGCAGTGCTCCCGCCAATAGCGGCAAAAACATTCAGTACTTC. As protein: CSAPANSGKNIQYF.